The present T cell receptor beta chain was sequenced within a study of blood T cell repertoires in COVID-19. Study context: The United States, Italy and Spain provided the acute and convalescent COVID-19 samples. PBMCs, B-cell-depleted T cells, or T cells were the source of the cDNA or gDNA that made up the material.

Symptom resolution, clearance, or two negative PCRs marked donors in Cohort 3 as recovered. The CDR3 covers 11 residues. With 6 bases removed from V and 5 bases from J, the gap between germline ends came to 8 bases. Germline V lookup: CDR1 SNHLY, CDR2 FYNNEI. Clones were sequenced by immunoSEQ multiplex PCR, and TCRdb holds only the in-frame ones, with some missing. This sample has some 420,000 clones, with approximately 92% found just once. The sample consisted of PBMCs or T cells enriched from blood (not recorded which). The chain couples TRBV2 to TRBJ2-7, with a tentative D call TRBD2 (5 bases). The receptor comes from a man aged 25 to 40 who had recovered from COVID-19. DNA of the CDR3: TGTGCCAGCAGGGGGAGCGACGAGCAGTACTTC. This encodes CASRGSDEQYF.